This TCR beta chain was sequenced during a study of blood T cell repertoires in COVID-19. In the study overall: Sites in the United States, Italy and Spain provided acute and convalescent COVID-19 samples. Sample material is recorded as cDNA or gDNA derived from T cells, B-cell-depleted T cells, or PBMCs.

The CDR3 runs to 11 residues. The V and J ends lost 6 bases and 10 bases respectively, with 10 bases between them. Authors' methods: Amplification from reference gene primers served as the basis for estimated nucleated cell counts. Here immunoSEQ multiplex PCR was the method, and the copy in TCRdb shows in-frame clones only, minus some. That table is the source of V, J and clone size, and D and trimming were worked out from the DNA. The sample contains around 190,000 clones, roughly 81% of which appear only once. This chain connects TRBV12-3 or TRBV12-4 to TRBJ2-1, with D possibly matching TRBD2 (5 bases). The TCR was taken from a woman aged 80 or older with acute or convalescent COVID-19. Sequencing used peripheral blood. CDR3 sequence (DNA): TGTGCCAGCAGCCACCGACTAGAGCAGTTCTTC. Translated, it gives CASSHRLEQFF.